This record covers a single T cell receptor (beta chain). Trimming took off 5 bases at V and 6 bases at J, with 11 bases between the two ends. CDR1 MNHNY and CDR2 SVGAGI come from the germline V gene (reference sequence). The CDR3 has 12 residues. This sample is drawn from a study of blood T cell repertoires in COVID-19. Study-wide context: Researchers got acute and convalescent COVID-19 samples from the United States, Italy and Spain. PBMCs, B-cell-depleted T cells, or T cells were the source of the cDNA or gDNA that made up the material.

Study processing details: Amplification of reference gene primers was used by the study to estimate nucleated cell counts. Some clones are missing from TCRdb's copy, which holds only in-frame ones; the method was immunoSEQ multiplex PCR. The DNA gave D and trimming, while V, J and clone size come from that table. Of tens of thousands of clones listed, about 90% are singletons. V usage is TRBV6-6 and J usage is TRBJ2-7; perhaps TRBD1 as D (6 bases). Sequencing input: peripheral blood. The TCR was taken from a woman between 65 and 79 years old with acute or convalescent COVID-19. DNA of the CDR3: TGTGCCAGCAGTCCACAGGGAGCCGAGCAGTACGTC. This translates into CASSPQGAEQYV.